This T cell receptor (beta chain) is from a study of PD-L1 blockade in urothelial cancer. Study summary: Blood analysis occurred 3 weeks (second dose) and 6 weeks after treatment start.

The table lists this clone with a few counts. Germline V lookup: CDR1 SGHRS, CDR2 YFSETQ. There are 16 residues in the CDR3. After removal of 2 bases from V and 4 bases from J, the junction contained 9 bases not matched to a gene. The sample's time point: pretreatment peripheral blood. Clones were read by immunoSEQ multiplex PCR, and TCRdb kept only the in-frame ones, dropping some. The profile shows tens of thousands of clones, 65% to 90% of them singletons. The genes are TRBV5-1 and TRBJ2-3, with TRBD2 matching 8 bases. Here the sequenced sample was PBMCs, taken around atezolizumab (anti-PD-L1) treatment. This sequence was found in a man in his sixties or seventies with urothelial cancer. This CDR3 is CASSLRSGSGSDTQYF. The DNA of the CDR3 is TGCGCCAGCAGCTTAAGAAGCGGGAGCGGGTCAGATACGCAGTATTTT. Based on the CDR3 plus reference TRBV5-1 and TRBJ2-3, the full variable domain is KAGVTQTPRYLIKTRGQQVTLSCSPISGHRSVSWYQQTPGQGLQFLFEYFSETQRNKGNFPGRFSGRQFSNSRSEMNVSTLELGDSALYLCASSLRSGSGSDTQYFGPGTRLTVL.